The present TCR beta chain was sequenced within a study of human T cells and chemical hapten exposure (dated by TCRdb to the early 2020s). Regarding the study in general: Libraries were combined into a pool for sequencing, and differences in TCR yield between samples came mainly from small differences in library volumes within the pool. From each blood RNA sample, both TCR alpha and TCR beta chains were sequenced. This study followed changes in the peripheral blood TCR repertoire in vivo during primary and secondary sensitization of alopecia patients to the hapten diphenylcyclopropenone (DPC).

Taken with the paper, the label for time point translates to: healthy volunteer bleed at 2 weeks. Total RNA was extracted from unfractionated whole blood collected in Tempus Blood RNA tubes. About 5 healthy volunteers were used as TCR sequencing controls and were bled at day 0, 2 weeks and 6 weeks. Points the paper makes about the study in general: DPC sensitization did not change how many TCRs were above 1 in 1000 frequency, and no evidence was found of alterations in global repertoire structure. After repeated subsampling, the strength of the expansion versus patch-test correlation and the threshold at which it became significant changed.

A distance of 14 bases separates the germline ends of V and J, which lose 2 bases and 4 bases respectively. Counted from cysteine to phenylalanine, this CDR3 has 15 amino acids. Kept here is only the CDR3 DNA, which spans 45 bases and is read in frame from base 1. Reading the germline V gene gives CDR1 MNHEY and CDR2 SVGAGI. The library was made by RACE. Sequencing used a NextSeq 500. Library preparation attached unique molecular identifiers to individual cDNA molecules for quantitative, reproducible TCR counting. Per the authors' processing: The median number of TCRs per sample was 95,638, ranging from 23,224 to 690,600. V, J and CDR3 annotation of the TCR reads was performed with the Decombinator software suite. For PS versus PT1 abundance plots, all samples were subsampled to the same number of TCRs (28,000). Expanded TCRs were defined as absent before sensitization and observed at least eight times at the 2-week time point. In TCRdb, the public reads were trimmed at Q25 with fastp and aligned with MiXCR, with productive beta chains retained. Every entry covers one CDR3 protein and lists the most common genes and DNA from its rows. The V and J calls reflect TCRdb's pipeline rather than the authors' work. The sample table holds just over 90,000 distinct CDR3 sequences, of which approximately 9% were seen once. The ten top clones hold around 2.8% of the sample.

A note on this clonotype: Its binding antigen is unknown. Qualities for individual bases were not recorded, and no much larger clone is one base off.

This clonotype was sampled from a female donor in good health. Some clones in this sample may be carry-over from other donors' samples. This chain is built from TRBV6-5 and TRBJ1-1; TRBD1 might be the D gene, on 5 matching bases. The specimen was whole blood. The CDR3 region: CASSYGGELGTEAFF. The bases read TGTGCCAGCAGTTACGGGGGGGAACTGGGCACTGAAGCTTTCTTT.